What follows are 12 T cell receptor beta chains derived from one specimen sequenced in a study of monozygotic twins with inflammatory bowel disease. No DNA is given; TCRdb re-called the 5' RACE reads and lists each CDR3 protein once. This sample's table has roughly 300,000 distinct CDR3 sequences. Sequencing input: blood. These receptors were collected from a human donor with ulcerative colitis or Crohn's disease, or a healthy co-twin of an affected twin (not recorded which).

V and J are TRBV5-1 and TRBJ2-7; TCRdb reports TRBD1, a call that lacks DNA to check it against. Looked up from germline, CDR1 is SGHRS and CDR2 is YFSETQ. The CDR3 is 15 amino acids. The CDR3 sequence: CASSAKRDRRYEQYF.

The gene calls are TRBV6-1 and TRBJ2-3; TCRdb's D gene call, TRBD2, goes unchecked for lack of DNA. The germline V gene encodes CDR1 MNHNS and CDR2 SASEGT. The length of the CDR3 is 14 residues. Here the CDR3 reads CASSNTGTGGTQYF.

This sequence joins TRBV5-1 and TRBJ1-4. The V gene's germline CDR1 is SGHRS and CDR2 YFSETQ. The CDR3 loop spans 14 amino acids. The CDR3 loop is CASSRIGPEEKLFF.

The chain combines TRBV7-9 with TRBJ1-2; without DNA, the TCRdb call of TRBD1 cannot be checked. Germline V gives CDR1 SEHNR, CDR2 FQNEAQ (reference sequence). This CDR3 is 14 amino acids long. CDR3 sequence reads: CASSFEGAGYGYTF. Complete variable domain (other parts from reference TRBV7-9 and TRBJ1-2): DTGVSQNPRHKITKRGQNVTFRCDPISEHNRLYWYRQTLGQGPEFLTYFQNEAQLEKSRLLSDRFSAERPKGSFSTLEIQRTEQGDSAMYLCASSFEGAGYGYTFGSGTRLTVV.

CDR3 amino acids: CASSPRTGDEKLFF. V is TRBV18 and J is TRBJ1-4; TCRdb calls TRBD1, which cannot be checked without DNA. Germline CDR1 KGHSH, CDR2 LQKENI. The CDR3 contains 14 residues.

The chain joins TRBV7-2 to TRBJ2-7. CDR1 and CDR2 from the germline V gene are SGHTA and FQGNSA. The CDR3 spans 14 residues. CDR3 residues: CASSLVWVGYEQYF.

The chain employs TRBV6-4 and TRBJ1-1; absent DNA, TCRdb's TRBD1 call cannot be checked. The CDR3 loop spans 15 amino acids. Looked up from germline, CDR1 is MRHNA and CDR2 is SNTAGT. The CDR3 spells CASSEKTGSNTEAFF.

This sequence joins TRBV19 and TRBJ1-2. Germline CDR1 reads LNHDA; CDR2 reads SQIVND (reference sequence). This CDR3 region has 13 residues. CDR3 amino acids: CASSILGDYGYTF.

V gene TRBV25-1 combines with J gene TRBJ1-5. Germline CDR1 is MGHDK and CDR2 is SYGVNS. The CDR3 has 15 amino acids. CDR3 in amino acids: CASSVVDENWQPQHF.

The chain uses TRBV13 and TRBJ2-7. The germline V gene has CDR1 PRHDT and CDR2 FYEKMQ (reference sequence). The CDR3 is made up of 15 amino acids. The CDR3 here is CASSLGTNGFYEQYF.

CDR3 amino acids: CASSLEPSGSSTDTQYF. The chain couples TRBV11-2 to TRBJ2-3. The germline gives CDR1 SGHAT, CDR2 FQNNGV. This CDR3 has 17 residues.

The rearrangement joins TRBV10-3 to TRBJ2-7. This CDR3 is built from 14 residues. The germline V gene encodes CDR1 ENHRY and CDR2 SYGVKD. CDR3 in amino acids: CAIGVAGGTYEQYF.